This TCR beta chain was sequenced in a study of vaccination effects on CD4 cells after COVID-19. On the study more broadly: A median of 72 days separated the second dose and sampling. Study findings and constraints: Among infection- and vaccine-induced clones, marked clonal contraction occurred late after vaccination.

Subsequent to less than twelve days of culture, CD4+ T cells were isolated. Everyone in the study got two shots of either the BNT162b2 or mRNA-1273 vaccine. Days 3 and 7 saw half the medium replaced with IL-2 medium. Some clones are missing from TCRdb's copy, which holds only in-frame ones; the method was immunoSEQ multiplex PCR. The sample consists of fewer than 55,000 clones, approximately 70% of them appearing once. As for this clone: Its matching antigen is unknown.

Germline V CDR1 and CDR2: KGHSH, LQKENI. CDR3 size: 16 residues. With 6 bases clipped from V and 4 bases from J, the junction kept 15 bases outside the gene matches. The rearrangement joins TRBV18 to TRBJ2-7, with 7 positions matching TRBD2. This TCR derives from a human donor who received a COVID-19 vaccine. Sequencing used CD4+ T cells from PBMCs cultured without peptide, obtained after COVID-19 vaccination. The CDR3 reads CASSSVGAPGLYEQYF. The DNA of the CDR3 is TGTGCCAGCTCCTCCGTAGGCGCTCCGGGACTATACGAGCAGTACTTC.